This TCR beta chain was obtained from a study of control samples from healthy donors and cancer patients. Only in-frame clones appear in the TCRdb table, and some are missing; sequencing was by immunoSEQ multiplex PCR. This sample has approximately 130,000 clones, with around 92% found just once. V was trimmed by 5 bases and J by 10 bases, leaving 17 bases between them. The CDR3 has 14 residues. The V gene's germline CDR1 is SGHTA and CDR2 FQGNSA. The chain joins TRBV7-2 to TRBJ1-4, with a possible D match to TRBD1 (5 bases). This clonotype originated in a man in his fifties or sixties in good health. Sequencing was carried out using blood. The CDR3, as DNA: TGTGCCAGCAGCGCCTCGGGGAGGGGTGGAAAACTGTTTTTT. It yields the protein CASSASGRGGKLFF.